One sample yielded the 23 T cell receptor beta chains listed below, sequenced in a study of technical replicates of blood from a handful of donors. Profiled with immunoSEQ multiplex PCR; TCRdb holds only in-frame clones, not every one. The table shows about 74,000 clones, with around 89% occurring only once. The material sequenced was T cells isolated from PBMCs. These TCRs come from a human donor in good health.

This clone has a single count. The chain joins TRBV19 to TRBJ1-2; D might be TRBD1 (5 bases). The ends were cut back, 8 bases at V and 3 bases at J, with 16 bases in the middle. CDR3 length: 14 residues. The germline gives CDR1 LNHDA, CDR2 SQIVND (reference sequence). CDR3 nucleotides: TGTGCCAGTCGCTGGCCCTTAGGGGACTATGGCTACACCTTC. Its translation: CASRWPLGDYGYTF. Full variable domain (missing parts from reference TRBV19 and TRBJ1-2): DGGITQSPKYLFRKEGQNVTLSCEQNLNHDAMYWYRQDPGQGLRLIYYSQIVNDFQKGDIAEGYSVSREKKESFPLTVTSAQKNPTAFYLCASRWPLGDYGYTFGSGTRLTVV.

The chain links TRBV19 to TRBJ2-3; a weak D match, TRBD2 (5 bases). Looked up from germline, CDR1 is LNHDA and CDR2 is SQIVND (reference sequence). The ends were cut back, 7 bases at V and 2 bases at J, with 19 bases in the middle. The CDR3 has 16 amino acids. This chain's CDR3 is CASIGSATFFTDTQYF. The CDR3 nucleotides are TGTGCCAGTATAGGTAGCGCCACCTTTTTCACAGATACGCAGTATTTT.

The rearrangement joins TRBV4-1 to TRBJ1-2; D gene uncertain. CDR1 MGHRA and CDR2 YSYEKL come from the germline V gene. The CDR3 sequence is 13 residues long. Trimming stripped 2 bases from V and 4 bases from J, with 8 bases between. The CDR3 loop is CASSQREGYGYTF. The CDR3 region has the DNA TGCGCCAGCAGCCAACGGGAAGGCTATGGCTACACCTTC.

The chain carries TRBV7-6 and TRBJ2-7; TRBD1 matches 8 bases. CDR1 is SGHVS and CDR2 is FNYEAQ in the germline V gene. The CDR3 is 13 amino acids. Unmatched junction bases numbered 1, after V lost 5 bases and J lost 1 base. The CDR3 loop reads CASSRTGSYEQYF. The CDR3 DNA is TGTGCCAGCAGCCGGACAGGGTCCTACGAGCAGTACTTC.

The chain uses TRBV4-2 and TRBJ1-1; maybe TRBD1 (5 bases). Germline V CDR1 and CDR2: LGHNA, YNFKEQ. CDR3 length: 14 residues. Trimming pared 4 bases from V and 1 base from J, leaving 10 bases between. The CDR3 is CASSLGHRNTEAFF. CDR3 sequence (DNA): TGTGCCAGCAGCCTCGGACACCGGAACACTGAAGCTTTCTTT.

Only one count was recorded for this clone. The CDR3 is CASSLLRSPSGANVLTF. DNA for the CDR3: TGTGCCAGCAGCTTGTTGCGGTCTCCCTCTGGGGCCAACGTCCTGACTTTC. The chain has TRBV5-6 and TRBJ2-6, with D unresolved. V shed 1 base and J shed 0 bases, with 11 bases lying between them. The CDR3 loop spans 17 amino acids. Per germline, CDR1 SGHDT and CDR2 YYEEEE.

V is TRBV27 and J is TRBJ2-7; D is perhaps TRBD2 (5 bases). Trimming took 6 bases from V and 1 from J, leaving 13 bases between them. The CDR3 spans 14 residues. The germline gives CDR1 MNHEY, CDR2 SMNVEV (reference sequence). The CDR3 DNA sequence: TGTGCCAGCAGCCTATTTCGGGGATCCTACGAGCAGTACTTC. This gives the protein CASSLFRGSYEQYF.

This clone was seen once. The chain combines TRBV4-1 with TRBJ2-7, with 11 bases fitting TRBD1. Germline-derived CDR1 and CDR2 are MGHRA and YSYEKL. V dropped 5 bases and J dropped 5; count of bases not matched to a gene: 5. This CDR3 is 14 amino acids long. The CDR3 here is CASSTGQGVDEQYF. CDR3 nucleotide sequence: TGCGCCAGCAGCACGGGACAGGGGGTAGACGAGCAGTACTTC.

The chain uses TRBV11-1 and TRBJ2-5, with 7 bases lining up with TRBD1. The germline gives CDR1 SGHAT, CDR2 FQDESV (reference sequence). CDR3 length: 15 residues. Losses at the gene ends were 7 bases for V and 2 bases for J; bases not matched to a gene: 10. CDR3 amino acids: CASTLGQAVQETQYF. The CDR3 DNA follows: TGTGCCAGCACCCTCGGACAGGCTGTACAAGAGACCCAGTACTTC.

The chain joins TRBV5-6 to TRBJ2-1, with TRBD2 as a possible D gene (6 bases). Germline V gene lookup returns CDR1 SGHDT and CDR2 YYEEEE. This CDR3 comprises 17 residues. Trimming took off 2 bases at V and 0 bases at J, with 15 bases between the two ends. The CDR3 DNA sequence: TGTGCCAGCAGCTTAGGATTTGGGCGGGGCTCCTACAATGAGCAGTTCTTC. Residues: CASSLGFGRGSYNEQFF.

The chain uses TRBV7-6 and TRBJ2-1, with D possibly being TRBD2 (6 bases). The CDR3 runs 14 residues. Germline V gene data show CDR1 as SGHVS and CDR2 as FNYEAQ. V was clipped by 5 bases and J by 4 bases, with 12 bases between them. CDR3: CASSERDFYNEQFF. Written as DNA, the CDR3 is TGTGCCAGCAGCGAAAGGGACTTTTACAATGAGCAGTTCTTC.

The V call is TRBV19, the J call TRBJ1-2; 7 bases are a match to TRBD1. V gave up 8 bases and J gave up 7 bases; unmatched junction bases: 4. Germline V gene data show CDR1 as LNHDA and CDR2 as SQIVND (reference sequence). The length of the CDR3 is 11 residues. The CDR3 is CASGQDRGYTF. Here the CDR3 DNA reads TGTGCCAGTGGACAGGACCGTGGCTACACCTTC.

The rearrangement joins TRBV6-4 to TRBJ1-1, with D maybe TRBD1 (6 bases). CDR1 and CDR2 from the germline V gene are MRHNA and SNTAGT. Deletions cut 6 bases from V and 0 bases from J, with 8 bases between. The CDR3 is 13 residues long. In DNA, the CDR3 is TGTGCCAGCAGAGGACAGCTGAACACTGAAGCTTTCTTT. It specifies CASRGQLNTEAFF.

The rearrangement uses TRBV6-5 and TRBJ1-1; TRBD1 might be the D (6 bases). V was trimmed by 7 bases and J by 4 bases, leaving 10 bases between them. Per germline, CDR1 MNHEY and CDR2 SVGAGI. The CDR3 length is 12 residues. In DNA form, the CDR3 reads TGTGCCAGCACCGACAGGTTCACTGAAGCTTTCTTT. As protein: CASTDRFTEAFF.

This clone has just a few counts. The CDR3 region is CAWGLDEGEAFF. The CDR3 bases are TGTGCCTGGGGACTCGATGAGGGTGAAGCTTTCTTT. This chain joins TRBV30 and TRBJ1-1; the D is unclear. V lost 5 bases and J 7 bases, leaving 14 bases between the germline ends. Germline V CDR1 and CDR2: GTSNPN, SVGIG (reference sequence). This CDR3 comprises 12 residues.

The genes are TRBV28 and TRBJ2-3; D not certain. Germline-derived CDR1 and CDR2 are MDHEN and SYDVKM. Between the trimmed V and J ends, which lost 3 bases and 4 bases, there was a span of 5 bases. CDR3 length equals 12 residues. CDR3 coding DNA: TGTGCCAGCAGTTTTCCTCCAGATACGCAGTATTTT. As protein: CASSFPPDTQYF.

This chain uses TRBV19 with TRBJ2-5, with D perhaps matching TRBD1 (5 bases). Germline loops: CDR1 LNHDA, CDR2 SQIVND (reference sequence). Trimming stripped 5 bases from V and 2 bases from J, with 9 bases between. This CDR3 spans 13 amino acids. The CDR3 DNA sequence: TGTGCCAGTAGTTTTCAGGGACAAGAGACCCAGTACTTC. Protein sequence: CASSFQGQETQYF.

The rearrangement joins TRBV11-2 to TRBJ1-1; 8 bases align to TRBD1. The CDR3 covers 14 residues. Per germline, CDR1 SGHAT and CDR2 FQNNGV. V trimming: 2 bases; J trimming: 4 bases; junction bases outside the gene matches: 3. This CDR3 reads CASSLRTGGTEAFF. The CDR3 bases are TGTGCCAGCAGCTTAAGAACAGGGGGCACTGAAGCTTTCTTT.

The chain employs TRBV7-3 and TRBJ1-1; D ambiguous. Germline loops: CDR1 SGHTA, CDR2 FQGTGA. CDR3 length: 16 residues. Trimming pared 5 bases from V and 2 bases from J, leaving 18 bases between. The chain's CDR3 is CASSPWADMLNTEAFF. CDR3 bases: TGTGCCAGCAGCCCTTGGGCAGATATGCTCAACACTGAAGCTTTCTTT.

This chain joins TRBV4-2 and TRBJ2-3; 9 nucleotides align to TRBD1. The CDR3 covers 17 residues. From germline, CDR1 is LGHNA and CDR2 YNFKEQ. V gave up 5 bases and J gave up 3 bases; unmatched junction bases: 12. CDR3 coding DNA: TGTGCCAGCAGCTCTGAGGAACTGGACAGGGGAACAGATACGCAGTATTTT. Translation: CASSSEELDRGTDTQYF.

The V gene is TRBV28, the J gene TRBJ2-1; a weak D match, TRBD2 (5 bases). The germline V gene encodes CDR1 MDHEN and CDR2 SYDVKM. The CDR3 has 13 amino acids. Trimming shortened V by 7 bases and J by 8 bases, and 15 bases separated the two germline ends. The CDR3 spells CASTLTGWDEQFF. The CDR3 DNA is TGTGCCAGCACACTCACGGGATGGGATGAGCAGTTCTTC. The variable domain in full, completed from reference TRBV28 and TRBJ2-1, reads DVKVTQSSRYLVKRTGEKVFLECVQDMDHENMFWYRQDPGLGLRLIYFSYDVKMKEKGDIPEGYSVSREKKERFSLILESASTNQTSMYLCASTLTGWDEQFFGPGTRLTVL.

This chain joins TRBV11-3 and TRBJ2-7, with TRBD2 matching 16 bases. The ends lost 4 bases at V and 2 bases at J; junction bases unmatched: 14. The CDR3 runs 20 residues. Germline V gene lookup returns CDR1 SGHNT and CDR2 YENEEA. The CDR3 sequence is CASSSNSGLAGGRSAYEQYF. In nucleotides, the CDR3 is TGTGCCAGCAGCTCGAATTCGGGACTAGCGGGAGGGAGAAGCGCCTACGAGCAGTACTTC.

V gene TRBV7-2 combines with J gene TRBJ2-2, with 8 bases aligning to TRBD1. CDR1 and CDR2 (germline): SGHTA, FQGNSA. The CDR3 covers 16 residues. V lost 0 bases to trimming and J lost 4 bases; unmatched junction nucleotides: 4. In DNA, the CDR3 is TGTGCCAGCAGCTTAGCGAGACAGGGGATCACCGGGGAGCTGTTTTTT. Its translation: CASSLARQGITGELFF.